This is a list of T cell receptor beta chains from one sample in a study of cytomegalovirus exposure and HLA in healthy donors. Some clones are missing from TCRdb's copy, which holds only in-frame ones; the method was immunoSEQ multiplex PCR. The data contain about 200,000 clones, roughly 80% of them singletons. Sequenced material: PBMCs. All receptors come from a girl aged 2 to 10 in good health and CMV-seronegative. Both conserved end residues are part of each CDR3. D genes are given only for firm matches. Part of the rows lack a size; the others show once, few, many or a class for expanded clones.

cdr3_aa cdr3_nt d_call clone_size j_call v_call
CASSRPQGRRRDYGYTF TGTGCCAGCAGCCGTCCCCAGGGTAGGAGGAGGGACTATGGCTACACCTTC . . TRBJ1-2 TRBV7-2
CASSVSRTGGRISPQHF TGTGCCAGCAGCGTCTCAAGGACGGGGGGGAGGATATCGCCCCAGCATTTT . . TRBJ1-5 TRBV9
CASSISRRGVDEQFF TGTGCCAGTAGTATTTCGCGGCGGGGAGTGGATGAGCAGTTCTTC . . TRBJ2-1 TRBV19
CATRGQADQPQHF TGTGCCACCAGGGGACAGGCCGATCAGCCCCAGCATTTT . . TRBJ1-5 TRBV21-1
CAIVGQGPYGYTF TGTGCCATAGTAGGACAGGGTCCTTATGGCTACACCTTC TRBD1 . TRBJ1-2 TRBV6-1
CASSLAGRVNTGELFF TGTGCCAGCAGCTTGGCCGGGAGAGTTAACACCGGGGAGCTGTTTTTT . once TRBJ2-2 TRBV5-4
CASSVRGTSDTQYF TGTGCCAGCAGTGTGCGGGGGACTTCAGATACGCAGTATTTT TRBD2 . TRBJ2-3 TRBV2
CAWSVLSGGLDEQYF TGTGCCTGGAGTGTACTGTCGGGGGGCCTGGATGAGCAGTACTTC . . TRBJ2-7 TRBV30
CASGPGTGIHEQYF TGTGCTAGTGGTCCCGGGACAGGGATCCACGAGCAGTACTTC TRBD1 . TRBJ2-7 TRBV12-5
CASSVGAGVQETQYF TGTGCCAGCAGCGTAGGAGCGGGGGTCCAAGAGACCCAGTACTTC TRBD2 . TRBJ2-5 TRBV9
CASSVWQTDGYTF TGTGCCAGCAGCGTGTGGCAGACTGATGGCTACACCTTC . . TRBJ1-2 TRBV9
CAWSVPVTYEQYF TGTGCCTGGAGTGTACCGGTGACCTACGAGCAGTACTTC . . TRBJ2-7 TRBV30
CASSQRDRGGEQYF TGCGCCAGCAGCCAACGGGACAGGGGTGGCGAGCAGTACTTC TRBD1 . TRBJ2-7 TRBV4-1
CASSSGPSTDTQYF TGTGCCAGCAGTAGCGGGCCAAGCACAGATACGCAGTATTTT TRBD2 . TRBJ2-3 TRBV7-6
CASSIFNGGTGELFF TGTGCCAGTAGTATTTTTAACGGAGGGACCGGGGAGCTGTTTTTT . . TRBJ2-2 TRBV19
CASSFSGWWTDTQYF TGTGCCAGCAGTTTTTCCGGGTGGTGGACAGATACGCAGTATTTT . once TRBJ2-3 TRBV27
CASTRPRDQETQYF TGTGCCAGTACTCGCCCCCGGGATCAAGAGACCCAGTACTTC . . TRBJ2-5 TRBV19
CASSESSFTGELFF TGCGCCAGCAGTGAGTCGAGTTTTACCGGGGAGCTGTTTTTT . . TRBJ2-2 TRBV10-1
CASSIGLARRTDTQYF TGTGCCAGTAGTATAGGGCTAGCGCGACGCACAGATACGCAGTATTTT . . TRBJ2-3 TRBV19
CASREGPRGWQPQHF TGTGCCAGTAGAGAGGGCCCCAGGGGTTGGCAGCCCCAGCATTTT . . TRBJ1-5 TRBV19
CASRSRRGGTGELFF TGTGCCAGTAGGTCCCGCAGGGGTGGCACCGGGGAGCTGTTTTTT . few TRBJ2-2 TRBV19
CASSRGQGAEQYF TGTGCCAGCAGCCGTGGACAGGGGGCTGAGCAGTACTTC TRBD1 . TRBJ2-7 TRBV6-5
CATRDRGFTDTQYF TGTGCCACCCGGGACAGGGGTTTCACAGATACGCAGTATTTT TRBD1 few TRBJ2-3 TRBV27
CASSVGGTTYEQYF TGTGCCAGCAGCGTAGGAGGGACTACCTACGAGCAGTACTTC TRBD2 . TRBJ2-7 TRBV9
CASGPGVHEQYF TGTGCCAGCGGCCCGGGGGTTCACGAGCAGTACTTC . . TRBJ2-7 TRBV2
CASSLGGSPSYNEQFF TGTGCCAGCAGCTTAGGGGGCTCGCCCTCCTACAATGAGCAGTTCTTC . . TRBJ2-1 TRBV11-3
CASSTRTGDKNEAFF TGTGCCAGCAGCACACGGACAGGGGACAAGAATGAAGCTTTCTTT TRBD1 . TRBJ1-1 TRBV6-6
CASSERDSGTGELFF TGTGCCAGCAGCGAACGGGACTCGGGCACCGGGGAGCTGTTTTTT . . TRBJ2-2 TRBV13
CASSLVLRNTEAFF TGCGCCAGCAGCTTGGTACTTAGGAACACTGAAGCTTTCTTT . . TRBJ1-1 TRBV5-1
CSVLTGRPYEQYF TGCAGCGTCCTGACAGGGAGACCCTACGAGCAGTACTTC TRBD1 once TRBJ2-7 TRBV29-1